This T cell receptor (beta chain) came from a study of Tregs in tolerant kidney transplant recipients (dated by TCRdb to the late 2010s). About the investigation overall: The study used TCRbeta sequencing to identify donor-specific regulatory T cells before combined kidney and bone marrow transplantation, then tracked those cells after transplant. TCRbeta repertoire sequencing was used in a few healthy controls to compare several ways of expanding Tregs specific for an allogeneic donor.

As concerns this clone: There is no known antigen for this receptor. One base away there is no much larger clone; base qualities are not given.

The investigation overall reported the following: Because the study included only a small number of patients, the results must be confirmed in larger populations and under other immunosuppression protocols. Biological reproducibility was not directly assessed, although technical replication error appeared to be minimal. Expanding Tregs with activated donor B cells appeared to identify the most biologically relevant and donor-specific TCRbeta repertoire.

Unstimulated Tregs (CD4+CD25+CD127-), CD4+ non-Tregs (CD4+CD25-), CD4 and CD8 cells were FACS-sorted from thawed PBMCs. Prior to Treg sorting, thawed PBMCs were rested overnight with approximately 200 IU/ml IL-2 at 37 degrees C. Blood from healthy controls was obtained either from healthy volunteers or as purchased buffy coats. Healthy control blood was processed to PBMCs with a Ficoll density gradient and then cryopreserved, whereas patient PBMCs were collected both before and after transplant. The CDR3, cysteine through phenylalanine, is 17 amino acids long. CDR3 DNA is the only sequence kept; it has 51 bases, read in frame from the first base. For TCRbeta CDR3 sequencing, genomic DNA from the sorted cells was extracted using the QIAGEN DNeasy Blood and Tissue Kit. Through immunoSEQ, high-throughput TCRbeta CDR3 sequencing was done commercially, including PCR amplification with internal controls and bias correction. The authors' pipeline ran thus. Unique productive TCRbeta sequences were defined by CDR3 nucleotide sequence when primers matched and otherwise by CDR3 amino acid sequence together with Vbeta and Jbeta genes. To correct for sorting error, sequences found in more than one sorted population at a frequency ratio of 2:1 or less were discarded, and the remaining shared sequences were assigned to the population with the higher frequency. Donor-reactive sequences were defined as at least 5-fold expanded in CFSE-low cells versus unstimulated cells, with frequency of at least 0.01% in CFSE-low cells. Jensen-Shannon divergence, calculated on the top 100 TCRbeta sequences ranked by frequency, was used to quantify repertoire divergence. For samples with multiple sequencing runs, sorting error was corrected separately for each run before the runs were pooled. The clones in this table, taken by TCRdb from immuneACCESS, are in-frame only. Not every clone is retained; where verified, under half of the shortfall comes from an unresolved V gene, and the cause of the rest is unknown. From that table come the V and J calls and clone size; the DNA was used to work out D and trimming. In this sample the table shows approximately 43,000 clones, less than 95% of which occur a single time. The leading ten clones occupy around 0.67% of the sample.

The TCR comes from a human donor in good health. The V and J genes are TRBV7-5 and TRBJ2-7; the table gives TRBD1 as D, unverified against the DNA. TRBV7-5 is classified as a pseudogene. Material for sequencing was Tregs from blood. The sequence in DNA is TGTGTCAGAAGCTTATTGGGTCCCGGGACAGGAGCCTACGAGCAGTACTTC. Protein translation: CVRSLLGPGTGAYEQYF.